This entry lists 21 T cell receptor beta chains sequenced from one sample in a study of cytomegalovirus exposure and HLA in healthy donors. Primers: 60 Vbeta forward and 13 Jbeta reverse. Libraries were prepared by immunoSEQ multiplex PCR; TCRdb keeps only in-frame clonotypes and omits some of them. The data contain 100,000 to 120,000 clones, around 86% of them singletons. Sequencing was performed on PBMCs. These TCRs come from a man between 35 and 55 years old in good health and CMV-seronegative.

This clone was found once. The genes are TRBV29-1 and TRBJ2-7; 7 bases align to TRBD1. This CDR3 comprises 11 residues. Germline CDR1 SQVTM, CDR2 ANQGSEA. V dropped 7 bases and J dropped 5; count of bases not matched to a gene: 5. The CDR3 protein is CSADRADEQYF. CDR3 DNA sequence: TGCAGCGCCGACAGGGCCGACGAGCAGTACTTC.

The V call is TRBV5-1, the J call TRBJ2-1; 9 bases are shared with TRBD1. Trimming at V came to 0 bases and at J to 6 bases, leaving 4 bases not matched to a gene. There are 15 residues in the CDR3. CDR1 SGHRS and CDR2 YFSETQ come from the germline V gene. The CDR3 nucleotides read TGCGCCAGCAGCTTGGGGGACAGGGCCCTCAATGAGCAGTTCTTC. Translating it yields CASSLGDRALNEQFF.

This chain links TRBV5-1 with TRBJ1-1; D is unclear. The CDR3 runs to 14 residues. V was cut by 5 bases and J by 3 bases, with 14 bases left in between. CDR1 is SGHRS and CDR2 is YFSETQ in the germline V gene. CDR3 amino acids: CASRLQRGDTEAFF. The CDR3 DNA reads as TGCGCCAGCAGATTACAGCGGGGAGACACTGAAGCTTTCTTT.

The rearrangement joins TRBV6-5 to TRBJ2-5, with D possibly matching TRBD1 (5 bases). CDR1 and CDR2 (germline): MNHEY, SVGAGI. CDR3 length: 14 residues. Between the trimmed V and J ends, which lost 0 bases and 6 bases, there was a span of 11 bases. The CDR3 spells CASSYSRKGQTQYF. The CDR3 bases are TGTGCCAGCAGTTACTCGAGAAAGGGGCAGACCCAGTACTTC.

The V gene is TRBV13, the J gene TRBJ2-7; D is perhaps TRBD2 (5 bases). CDR1 PRHDT and CDR2 FYEKMQ come from the germline V gene (reference sequence). The CDR3 loop spans 13 amino acids. The V gene lost 4 bases and the J gene lost 3 bases, with 10 bases spanning the gap. This CDR3 reads CASSYTGNYEQYF. DNA for the CDR3: TGTGCCAGCAGCTATACCGGGAACTACGAGCAGTACTTC.

J is TRBJ1-1 and V is TRBV6-1; TRBD1 aligns across 7 bases. V shed 6 bases and J 1 base; nucleotides not matched to a gene: 5. In germline, CDR1 is MNHNS, CDR2 SASEGT. CDR3 length: 14 amino acids. The CDR3 sequence is CASSAQGPNTEAFF. CDR3 nucleotides: TGTGCCAGCAGCGCACAGGGGCCGAACACTGAAGCTTTCTTT.

The J gene is TRBJ1-5, the V gene TRBV10-3; perhaps TRBD1 as D (5 bases). CDR3 length: 15 residues. The germline CDR1 and CDR2 sequences are ENHRY and SYGVKD. V gave up 3 bases and J gave up 2 bases, with 11 bases separating them. In DNA, the CDR3 is TGTGCCATCAGTGAAGGTCAGGGCGGCAATCAGCCCCAGCATTTT. Its protein is CAISEGQGGNQPQHF.

V usage is TRBV7-6 and J usage is TRBJ2-2; the match to TRBD1 covers 7 bases. The trim removed 5 bases at V and 5 bases at J, leaving 8 bases unmatched. The CDR3 is 15 amino acids. Germline values: CDR1 SGHVS, CDR2 FNYEAQ. This CDR3 reads CASSRAGGGTGELFF. The CDR3 DNA reads as TGTGCCAGCAGCCGGGCAGGGGGTGGTACCGGGGAGCTGTTTTTT.

The chain uses TRBV10-3 and TRBJ2-2; D perhaps matches TRBD1 (6 bases). Germline CDR1 and CDR2: ENHRY and SYGVKD. The CDR3 totals 14 residues. V lost 7 bases and J 3 bases, leaving 12 bases between the germline ends. In DNA form, the CDR3 reads TGTGCCATCACACAGGGACCCGACACCGGGGAGCTGTTTTTT. Amino acid sequence: CAITQGPDTGELFF.

About this clone itself: This sample also contains other DNA sequences that code for the same CDR3. CDR3 nucleotide sequence: TGTGCCAGCAGCTTTGACAGGACCCGGAACACTGAAGCTTTCTTT. Residues: CASSFDRTRNTEAFF. V gene TRBV5-6 combines with J gene TRBJ1-1, with D possibly being TRBD1 (6 bases). Germline V gene lookup returns CDR1 SGHDT and CDR2 YYEEEE. Trimming stripped 2 bases from V and 1 base from J, with 12 bases between. CDR3 size: 15 residues.

V gene TRBV30 combines with J gene TRBJ2-7, with a tentative D call TRBD2 (6 bases). Trimming cost V 4 bases and J 2 bases, with 9 bases left between them. This CDR3 has 12 residues. The germline CDR1 and CDR2 sequences are GTSNPN and SVGIG (reference sequence). The CDR3 nucleotides read TGTGCCTGGAACGGGGGTCCCTACGAGCAGTACTTC. Translating gives CAWNGGPYEQYF. The whole variable domain, filled in from reference TRBV30 and TRBJ2-7, reads SQTIHQWPATLVQPVGSPLSLECTVEGTSNPNLYWYRQAAGRGLQLLFYSVGIGQISSEVPQNLSASRPQDRQFILSSKKLLLSDSGFYLCAWNGGPYEQYFGPGTRLTVT.

The genes are TRBV28 and TRBJ2-5, with 10 bases fitting TRBD2. This CDR3 contains 15 residues. The V and J ends lost 2 bases and 2 bases, in that order; junction bases with no gene match: 2. Germline lookup yields CDR1 MDHEN and CDR2 SYDVKM. The chain's CDR3 is CASSLGAGGQETQYF. CDR3 DNA sequence: TGTGCCAGCAGTTTAGGAGCGGGGGGGCAAGAGACCCAGTACTTC.

The rearrangement links TRBV5-6 to TRBJ2-6; D may be TRBD2 (6 bases). The CDR3 loop spans 15 amino acids. Germline lookup yields CDR1 SGHDT and CDR2 YYEEEE. Trimming pared 0 bases from V and 3 bases from J, leaving 7 bases between. The CDR3 loop reads CASSLGRGGANVLTF. DNA for the CDR3: TGTGCCAGCAGCTTGGGGAGGGGTGGGGCCAACGTCCTGACTTTC.

The chain is built from TRBV5-4 and TRBJ1-6, with D hard to call. CDR3 length: 15 residues. CDR1 and CDR2 (germline): SGHNT, YYREEE (reference sequence). Trimming took 0 bases from V and 5 from J, leaving 9 bases between them. The CDR3 coding sequence is TGTGCCAGCAGCTTGGCAGGTCGAGATAATTCACCCCTCCACTTT. Its translation is CASSLAGRDNSPLHF.

The rearrangement uses TRBV5-6 and TRBJ2-5, with D perhaps matching TRBD2 (6 bases). The CDR3 totals 14 residues. Germline V gene lookup returns CDR1 SGHDT and CDR2 YYEEEE. V lost 1 base, J lost 2 bases, and 9 bases lay in between. The chain's CDR3 is CASSLRDWQETQYF. The CDR3 DNA reads TGTGCCAGCAGCTTGCGGGACTGGCAAGAGACCCAGTACTTC. The full variable domain, its missing parts supplied by reference TRBV5-6 and TRBJ2-5, is DAGVTQSPTHLIKTRGQQVTLRCSPKSGHDTVSWYQQALGQGPQFIFQYYEEEERQRGNFPDRFSGHQFPNYSSELNVNALLLGDSALYLCASSLRDWQETQYFGPGTRLLVL.

The rearrangement uses TRBV7-9 and TRBJ2-7, with 8 bases that match TRBD2. Trimming took 5 bases from V and 0 from J; bases not matched to a gene: 6. The germline V gene has CDR1 SEHNR and CDR2 FQNEAQ (reference sequence). This CDR3 has 15 amino acids. This CDR3 is CASSPVGTSSYEQYF. The CDR3 nucleotides are TGTGCCAGCAGCCCAGTCGGGACTAGCTCCTACGAGCAGTACTTC.

The CDR3 spells CASSFRTRDQPQHF. Written as DNA, the CDR3 is TGTGCCAGCAGCTTCAGGACAAGAGATCAGCCCCAGCATTTT. The chain recombines TRBV7-2 with TRBJ1-5; D is perhaps TRBD1 (5 bases). Trimming cost V 3 bases and J 5 bases, with 11 bases left between them. The CDR3 spans 14 residues. Germline V CDR1 and CDR2: SGHTA, FQGNSA. The variable domain in full, with the rest retrieved from reference TRBV7-2 and TRBJ1-5, is GAGVSQSPSNKVTEKGKDVELRCDPISGHTALYWYRQSLGQGLEFLIYFQGNSAPDKSGLPSDRFSAERTGGSVSTLTIQRTQQEDSAVYLCASSFRTRDQPQHFGDGTRLSIL.

The V and J genes are TRBV5-1 and TRBJ2-7, with 12 bases that match TRBD2. The CDR3 sequence is 16 residues long. The germline V gene has CDR1 SGHRS and CDR2 YFSETQ. V shed 4 bases, J shed 6 bases, and the junction held 11 bases outside the gene matches. The CDR3 here is CASSPVPPGLAGEQYF. The CDR3 coding sequence is TGCGCCAGCAGCCCCGTCCCCCCGGGACTAGCGGGCGAGCAGTACTTC.

The chain is built from TRBV7-7 and TRBJ2-1; 10 bases match TRBD1. Germline CDR1 and CDR2: SSHAT and FNYEAQ (reference sequence). V gave up 0 bases and J gave up 8 bases; unmatched junction bases: 7. The CDR3 has 16 amino acids. CDR3 residues: CASSLAPGQGFDEQFF. CDR3 bases: TGTGCCAGCAGCTTAGCCCCGGGACAGGGGTTCGATGAGCAGTTCTTC.

The chain combines TRBV18 with TRBJ1-1; D perhaps matches TRBD1 (5 bases). V was shortened by 3 bases and J by 6 bases, with 20 bases between the two germline ends. This CDR3 is 16 amino acids long. CDR1 is KGHSH and CDR2 is LQKENI in the germline V gene. CDR3 protein: CASSPVPGGSKPEAFF. CDR3 DNA sequence: TGTGCCAGCTCACCCGTCCCGGGGGGAAGTAAACCTGAAGCTTTCTTT.

The CDR3 bases are TGTGCCAGCAGTGACCGACAGGGGTTGCGCAATGAGCAGTTCTTC. This sequence encodes CASSDRQGLRNEQFF. The chain couples TRBV6-1 to TRBJ2-1; TRBD1 aligns across 8 bases. Germline V gives CDR1 MNHNS, CDR2 SASEGT. This CDR3 is 15 amino acids long. The J segment lost 6 bases and the V segment lost 3 bases, leaving 7 bases of the junction unmatched.